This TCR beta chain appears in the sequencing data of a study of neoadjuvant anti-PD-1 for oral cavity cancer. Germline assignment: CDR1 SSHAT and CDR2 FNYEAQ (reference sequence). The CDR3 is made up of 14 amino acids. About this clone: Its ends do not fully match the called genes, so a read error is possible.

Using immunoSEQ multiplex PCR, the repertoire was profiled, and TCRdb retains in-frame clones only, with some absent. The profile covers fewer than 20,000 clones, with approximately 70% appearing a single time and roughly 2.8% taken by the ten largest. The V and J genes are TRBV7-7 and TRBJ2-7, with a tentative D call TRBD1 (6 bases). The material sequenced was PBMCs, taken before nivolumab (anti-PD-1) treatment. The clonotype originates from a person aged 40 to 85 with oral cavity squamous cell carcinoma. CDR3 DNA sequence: TGTGCTAGCAGCCCGGACAGCGCTACCTACGAGCAGTACTTC. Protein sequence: CASSPDSATYEQYF.